This T cell receptor beta chain was profiled in a study of a mutant IDH1 vaccine in newly diagnosed glioma. With regard to this clone: Its cognate antigen is unknown.

Germline V gene sequence: CDR1 LNHNV, CDR2 YYDKDF (reference sequence). The CDR3 length is 13 residues. Trimming pared 3 bases from V and 8 bases from J, leaving 13 bases between. Time point given: week 47, end of study. In the vaccine, a single dose held 300 ug of the mutant IDH1 20-mer peptide, along with topical imiquimod. Produced via immunoSEQ multiplex PCR; TCRdb's table is partial and in-frame only. The data show tens of thousands of clones, about 61% seen once. Here the sequenced sample was peripheral blood mononuclear cells (PBMCs), taken from a glioma patient whose treatment included an IDH1 peptide vaccine. The receptor's source is a man in his forties with glioma. Some clones in this sample may be carry-over from other donors' samples. V and J are TRBV15 and TRBJ1-2, with a possible D match to TRBD1 (5 bases). CDR3 loop: CATSRIGGDGYTF. DNA for the CDR3: TGTGCCACCAGCAGGATTGGAGGGGACGGCTACACCTTC.